These T cell receptor beta chains were read from a single sample in a study of CD8+ T cells in alopecia areata. Assay: immunoSEQ multiplex PCR; the TCRdb copy retains only in-frame clones and omits some. This table holds about 160,000 clones, roughly 60% found once. Sequences were derived from CD4+ T cells sorted from blood, sampled at week 24, from a patient treated with tofacitinib. These TCRs come from a human donor with alopecia areata. CDR3s leave out the opening cysteine and the closing phenylalanine or tryptophan. The size field is filled for only some rows; it gives once, few, many or a size class.

size	V	length	CDR3
NA	TRBV5-6	11	ASSPTSTDTQY
NA	TRBV30	10	AWSGPAGTQY
few	TRBV27	16	ASSKTPGQGRANYGYT
few	TRBV29-1	10	SVRQGAWGYT
NA	TRBV29-1	11	SVEGVTDTEAF
NA	TRBV30	12	AWSGIGGSYEQY
NA	TRBV4-2	13	ASSQTALAKNIQY
NA	TRBV6-5	12	ASRRGTNTDTQY
NA	TRBV10-3	15	AISELGRSSYNSPLH
NA	TRBV10-3	9	AISPGEEAF
NA	TRBV7-9	13	ASSLAGAYQETQY
few	TRBV11-2	12	ASSYSGVRETQY
NA	TRBV5-1	13	ASSRGPTENYEQY
few	TRBV30	11	AWHPPGQPRPL
NA	TRBV29-1	9	SVHRGRELF
NA	TRBV18	14	ASSPVSEAGANVLT
NA	TRBV29-1	12	SVVAQGMNTEAF
few	TRBV30	12	AWRQGRGYSPLH
NA	TRBV7-2	14	ASSPRGGNPSDTQY
NA	TRBV29-1	11	SVRAGAAYEQY
NA	TRBV29-1	13	SVEGDRGKFDEQY
NA	TRBV18	12	ASSPRLGGPEQF
few	TRBV29-1	12	SVTRRTGTDTQY
NA	TRBV6-1	13	ASIAGTRSVDTQY
NA	TRBV4-1	13	ASSHPGQGGTEAF
NA	TRBV7-9	11	ASSTRSTGELF
NA	TRBV27	11	ASSTRQGYGYT
NA	TRBV5-1	13	ASSLIPGGGETQY
NA	TRBV2	11	ASSVDSRFGYT
NA	TRBV6-6	12	ASTLIGMDSPLH
NA	TRBV7-8	13	ASSLAQAGEQPQH
NA	TRBV6-6	14	ASSPEGDRGGNTIY
NA	TRBV4-2	14	ASSQRSSGLSYEQY
NA	TRBV25-1	12	ASSDYRDAEKLF
NA	TRBV29-1	11	SVGQGVRETQY
NA	TRBV29-1	10	SSIQGRGGYT
NA	TRBV5-1	12	ASSLQDRVNEQF
few	TRBV5-6	12	ASSISGQQNIQY
few	TRBV7-7	11	ASSLDTETEAF
NA	TRBV5-1	12	ASSPLGTGDGYT
NA	TRBV4-2	13	ASSHSKVLNTEAF
NA	TRBV10-3	14	AITPWGGSSTDTQY
few	TRBV7-3	12	ASSPGQEGYGYT
NA	TRBV14	12	ASSRDQVLDTQY
NA	TRBV10-3	13	AIRSGTNSNQPQH
NA	TRBV18	13	ASSLGQGATYEQY
NA	TRBV29-1	12	SVVVQGDGNTIY
NA	TRBV25-1	13	ASGLDHPLYNEQF
NA	TRBV7-9	13	ASSLWTQNTGELF
NA	TRBV4-1	13	ASSQDPQGIYEQY
NA	TRBV29-1	13	SVGGLVGPEETQY
NA	TRBV29-1	12	SVEDWGSRETQY
NA	TRBV5-1	9	ASSLDTEAF
few	TRBV25-1	10	ASSAGLNEQF
NA	TRBV5-4	12	ASSLDGVRQPQH
NA	TRBV20-1	9	SARWADTQY
once	TRBV23-1	13	ASTLETGITDTQY
NA	TRBV4-2	11	ASSQEFADTQY
few	TRBV6-6	14	ASSQGTGRSNQPQH
NA	TRBV29-1	11	SVDPGQGTEAF